Presented here are 10 T cell receptor beta chains from one specimen sequenced in a study of cytomegalovirus exposure and HLA in healthy donors. It was with 60 Vbeta and 13 Jbeta primers that the PCR ran. Generated by immunoSEQ multiplex PCR, the TCRdb table keeps only in-frame clones and is missing some. The sample lists around 150,000 clones, approximately 80% occurring once. The sample taken for sequencing was PBMCs. All receptors derive from a man between 25 and 39 years old in good health and CMV-seropositive.

This sequence joins TRBV11-2 and TRBJ2-7, with a possible D match to TRBD1 (5 bases). The CDR3 spans 13 residues. Per germline, CDR1 SGHAT and CDR2 FQNNGV. V lost 0 bases and J 4 bases, leaving 7 bases between the germline ends. The CDR3 DNA sequence: TGTGCCAGCAGCTTAGAGACAGTTTACGAGCAGTACTTC. Translation gives CASSLETVYEQYF.

The V call is TRBV30, the J call TRBJ2-7; TRBD2 aligns across 7 bases. With 6 bases clipped from V and 7 bases from J, the junction kept 18 bases outside the gene matches. CDR3 length: 15 residues. Germline CDR1 GTSNPN, CDR2 SVGIG (reference sequence). CDR3 residues: CACSDGWEGQPEQYF. DNA of the CDR3: TGTGCCTGCTCCGACGGGTGGGAGGGCCAACCTGAGCAGTACTTC.

A word on this clone: One end of the junction does not line up with germline, which may come from a read error. V is TRBV7-9 and J is TRBJ2-1; 9 bases are a match to TRBD2. This CDR3 spans 15 amino acids. Germline V gives CDR1 SEHNR, CDR2 FQNEAQ (reference sequence). The CDR3 bases are TGTTCCAGCAGCTTGTCGGGACTAGCCTCGTATGAGCAGTTCTTC. Protein sequence: CSSSLSGLASYEQFF. The complete variable domain, with remaining parts taken from reference TRBV7-9 and TRBJ2-1, reads DTGVSQNPRHKITKRGQNVTFRCDPISEHNRLYWYRQTLGQGPEFLTYFQNEAQLEKSRLLSDRFSAERPKGSFSTLEIQRTEQGDSAMYLCSSSLSGLASYEQFFGPGTRLTVL.

For the CDR3, the DNA is TGTGCCAGCAGCGTGGGCAGGAACACTGAAGCTTTCTTT. It encodes CASSVGRNTEAFF. This chain links TRBV9 with TRBJ1-1; D gene ambiguous. V lost 2 bases to trimming and J lost 1 base, with 6 bases between them. This CDR3 has 13 amino acids. The germline V gene has CDR1 SGDLS and CDR2 YYNGEE.

V is TRBV9 and J is TRBJ2-5, with D possibly TRBD2 on 6 matching bases. This CDR3 comprises 11 residues. CDR1 and CDR2 from the germline V gene are SGDLS and YYNGEE. V lost 7 bases and J lost 4, with 8 bases in between. CDR3 region: CASGGLETQYF. The DNA of the CDR3 is TGTGCCAGCGGGGGGTTAGAGACCCAGTACTTC.

The V and J genes are TRBV11-1 and TRBJ2-7; tentatively, D is TRBD2 (6 bases). CDR3 length: 14 amino acids. CDR1 and CDR2 (germline): SGHAT, FQDESV (reference sequence). Deletions cut 1 base from V and 2 bases from J, with 9 bases between. CDR3 sequence: CASSLGGKAYEQYF. CDR3 bases: TGTGCCAGCAGCTTAGGCGGGAAGGCCTACGAGCAGTACTTC.

V is TRBV19 and J is TRBJ2-7, with D unclear. Between the trimmed V and J ends, which lost 4 bases and 2 bases, there was a span of 12 bases. Germline-derived CDR1 and CDR2 are LNHDA and SQIVND (reference sequence). This CDR3 has 14 residues. Here the CDR3 DNA reads TGTGCCAGTAGTAGATCTCACACTACCTACGAGCAGTACTTC. Translating it yields CASSRSHTTYEQYF.

Comment on this clone: Compared with germline, one end of the junction differs, possibly owing to a read error. V gene TRBV13 combines with J gene TRBJ2-4; D ambiguous. CDR1 and CDR2 (germline): PRHDT, FYEKMQ (reference sequence). The CDR3 runs to 15 residues. CDR3 in amino acids: CASSLDQKPPNSQYF. The CDR3 bases are TGTGCCAGCAGCTTAGACCAAAAACCCCCAAACAGTCAGTACTTC.

The DNA of the CDR3 is TGTGCCAGCAGTTTAAGCTGGGGGGAAGGCAATCAGCCCCAGCATTTT. Protein sequence: CASSLSWGEGNQPQHF. This chain uses TRBV28 with TRBJ1-5; possibly TRBD1 for D (5 bases). CDR3 length: 16 residues. Germline-derived CDR1 and CDR2 are MDHEN and SYDVKM. The V and J ends lost 2 bases and 2 bases respectively, with 13 bases between them. The full variable domain, with the rest looked up from reference TRBV28 and TRBJ1-5, is DVKVTQSSRYLVKRTGEKVFLECVQDMDHENMFWYRQDPGLGLRLIYFSYDVKMKEKGDIPEGYSVSREKKERFSLILESASTNQTSMYLCASSLSWGEGNQPQHFGDGTRLSIL.

The rearrangement uses TRBV7-2 and TRBJ1-5; D is unresolved. The CDR3 length is 14 residues. The germline V gene has CDR1 SGHTA and CDR2 FQGNSA. V was trimmed by 5 bases and J by 3 bases, leaving 11 bases between them. CDR3 nucleotide sequence: TGTGCCAGCAGCCCACATCACCCCAATCAGCCCCAGCATTTT. This encodes CASSPHHPNQPQHF.